This T cell receptor beta chain was captured in a study of control samples from healthy donors and cancer patients. The method was immunoSEQ multiplex PCR; TCRdb's version includes in-frame clones alone and lacks a portion of them. The table lists 82,000 or so clones, 85% to 95% of them singletons, with 4.5% to 6% in the top ten. CDR3 length: 15 residues. The germline gives CDR1 KGHDR, CDR2 SFDVKD. V dropped 5 bases and J dropped 7 bases, with 17 bases sitting between them. The sequence was collected from a woman aged 18-30 years in good health. Sequencing was done on a sample of blood. V and J are TRBV24-1 and TRBJ1-5; D remains ambiguous. The CDR3 coding sequence is TGTGCCACCAGTGTAGACCCCCCGGGTAGCCAGCCCCAGCATTTT. Translated, it gives CATSVDPPGSQPQHF.